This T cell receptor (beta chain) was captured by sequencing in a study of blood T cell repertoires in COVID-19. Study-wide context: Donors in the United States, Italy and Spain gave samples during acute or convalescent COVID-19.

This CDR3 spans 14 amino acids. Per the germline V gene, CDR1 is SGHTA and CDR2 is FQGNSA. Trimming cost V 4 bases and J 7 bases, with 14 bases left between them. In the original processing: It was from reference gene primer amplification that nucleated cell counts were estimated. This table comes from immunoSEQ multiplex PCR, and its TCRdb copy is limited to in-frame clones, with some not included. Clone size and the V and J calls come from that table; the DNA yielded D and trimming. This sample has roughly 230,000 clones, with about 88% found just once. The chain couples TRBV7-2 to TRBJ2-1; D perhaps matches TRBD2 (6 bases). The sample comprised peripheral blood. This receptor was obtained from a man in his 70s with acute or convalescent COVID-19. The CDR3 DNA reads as TGTGCCAGCAGCTATCCGGAGGCGGGGAATGAGCAGTTCTTC. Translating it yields CASSYPEAGNEQFF. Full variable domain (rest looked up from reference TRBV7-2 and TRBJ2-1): GAGVSQSPSNKVTEKGKDVELRCDPISGHTALYWYRQSLGQGLEFLIYFQGNSAPDKSGLPSDRFSAERTGGSVSTLTIQRTQQEDSAVYLCASSYPEAGNEQFFGPGTRLTVL.